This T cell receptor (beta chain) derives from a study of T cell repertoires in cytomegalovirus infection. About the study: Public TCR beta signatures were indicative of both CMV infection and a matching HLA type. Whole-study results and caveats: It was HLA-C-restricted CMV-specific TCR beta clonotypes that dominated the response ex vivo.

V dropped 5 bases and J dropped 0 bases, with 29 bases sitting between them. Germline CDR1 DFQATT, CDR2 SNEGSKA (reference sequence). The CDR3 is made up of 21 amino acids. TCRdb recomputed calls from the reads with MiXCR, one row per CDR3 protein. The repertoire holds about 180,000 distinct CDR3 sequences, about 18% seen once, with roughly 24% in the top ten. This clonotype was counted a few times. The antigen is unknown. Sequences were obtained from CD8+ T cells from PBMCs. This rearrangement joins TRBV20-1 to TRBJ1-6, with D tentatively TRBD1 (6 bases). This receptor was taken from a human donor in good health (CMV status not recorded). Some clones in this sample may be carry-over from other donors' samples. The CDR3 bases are TGCAGTGCTCCCACTTTTAACCCTGGACAGCCTGAGAGCTCCTATAATTCACCCCTCCACTTT. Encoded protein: CSAPTFNPGQPESSYNSPLHF.